This T cell receptor beta chain came from a study of T cell changes during pregnancy in multiple sclerosis. The germline V gene has CDR1 LNHDA and CDR2 SQIVND (reference sequence). There are 15 residues in the CDR3. Trimming pared 3 bases from V and 5 bases from J, leaving 16 bases between. Assay used: immunoSEQ multiplex PCR; TCRdb lists only in-frame clones, some missing. The sample contains around 45,000 clones, about nine tenths of which appear only once. The sequence derives from a female donor with multiple sclerosis, enrolled in a pregnancy study. The chain carries TRBV19 and TRBJ2-5, with D possibly matching TRBD2 (7 bases). Specimen: CD4+ T cells from peripheral blood mononuclear cells, collected in the third trimester of pregnancy. This CDR3 is CASSIAGGAFETQYF. The CDR3 DNA reads as TGTGCCAGTAGTATCGCTGGGGGGGCTTTTGAGACCCAGTACTTC.